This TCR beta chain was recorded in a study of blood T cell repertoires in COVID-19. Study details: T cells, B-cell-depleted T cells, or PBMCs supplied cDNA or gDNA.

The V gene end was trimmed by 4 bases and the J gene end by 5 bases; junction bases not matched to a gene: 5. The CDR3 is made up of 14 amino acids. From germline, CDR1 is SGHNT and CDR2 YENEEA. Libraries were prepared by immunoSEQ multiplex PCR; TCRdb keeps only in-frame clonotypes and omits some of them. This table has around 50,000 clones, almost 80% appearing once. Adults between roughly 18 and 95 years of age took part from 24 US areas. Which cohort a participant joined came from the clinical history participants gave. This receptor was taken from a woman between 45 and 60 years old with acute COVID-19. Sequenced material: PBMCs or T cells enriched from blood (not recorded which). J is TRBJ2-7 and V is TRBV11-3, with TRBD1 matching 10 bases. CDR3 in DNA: TGTGCCAGCAGCTGGACCGGGACAGGGGACGAGCAGTACTTC. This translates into CASSWTGTGDEQYF.